This T cell receptor beta chain appears in the sequencing data of a study of post-analysis software for immune sequencing data. Incorporated into the TCR beta cDNA libraries were unique molecular identifiers, which served to reduce PCR and sequencing biases. T cells, roughly 0.95 to 10 million of them, yielded some 510,000 cDNA molecules. Via MiXCR, TCRdb re-called the PCR reads, giving one row per CDR3 protein. The sample carries fewer than 850,000 distinct CDR3 sequences, roughly 30% recorded once. General study points: Multiple sclerosis patients had significantly lower normalized Chao1 diversity than controls. Among about 5 TRBV segments more frequent in patients than controls were TRBV5-6, TRBV5-1 and TRBV20-1.

A remark on this clonotype: Its specificity is unknown.

V was cut by 5 bases and J by 6 bases, with 11 bases left in between. CDR3 length: 12 residues. The germline CDR1 and CDR2 sequences are SGHTA and FQGNSA. Sequences were obtained from blood. The chain combines TRBV7-2 with TRBJ2-7; no definite D call. The TCR comes from a girl aged 5 to 17 with multiple sclerosis. The CDR3 DNA follows: TGTGCCAGCAGCCTAACTAAGAGCGAGCAGTACTTC. Protein sequence: CASSLTKSEQYF.